This T cell receptor beta chain was observed in a study of T cell clones after liver transplantation (dated by TCRdb to between 2019 and 2020). Regarding the research as a whole: The samples were obtained from ITN030ST, a randomized trial that attempted immunosuppression withdrawal within 2 years after liver transplantation. Donor-reactive T cell clones were identified by TCRbeta sequencing following a pre-transplant mixed lymphocyte reaction and were subsequently tracked in post-transplant blood. Third party-reactive TCRbeta sequences from pre-transplant MLRs were also identified as an antigen-independent comparator for donor-reactive sequences. Of the eight recipients, a few were HCV-positive, while the remaining recipients had been transplanted for non-autoimmune, non-viral indications. Subjects received no induction therapy and standard immunosuppression until randomization at 12-24 months post-transplant. To count as tolerant, a recipient had to stay completely off immunosuppression for at least one year without liver enzymes climbing beyond twice the upper limit of normal. Blood samples were collected pre-transplant, pre-randomization before withdrawal, and post-randomization after either complete withdrawal or failed withdrawal. Of the 8 liver transplant recipients making up the studied cohort, 3 were classified as tolerant and 5 as non-tolerant. What the study reported, not specific to this receptor: Circulating donor-reactive CD4 TCRbeta sequences fell significantly post-transplant in most of the 8 subjects, irrespective of tolerance or HCV status. After accounting for repertoire turnover, donor-reactive detection was significantly reduced in 7 of 8 subjects for CD4 and 8 of 8 for CD8. In two subjects, low numbers of available donor cells limited the measurable donor-reactive repertoire. Because allograft tissue specimens were not available, migration of donor-reactive T cells into the graft, rather than deletion, may have occurred. Donor-reactive sequences decreased more than third party-reactive sequences, which suggests partial antigen-specific deletion that was not related to withdrawal success. Conclusions were preliminary, limited by small, heterogeneous patient numbers and non-standardized post-transplant time points.

Unmatched junction bases come to 9, with V trimmed by 0 bases and J by 4 bases. The germline V gene sets CDR1 to SGHRS and CDR2 to YFSETQ. There are 17 amino acids in the CDR3, from cysteine to phenylalanine inclusive. Here the CDR3 DNA is all that survives: 51 bases in frame from base 1. The time point tag for this specimen amounts to: pre-transplant. Unstimulated PBMCs, after thawing, were stained for CD3, CD4 and CD8 and then FACS-sorted into CD3+CD4+ and CD3+CD8+ populations. All 8 studied subjects were randomized to withdrawal of immunosuppression. Genomic DNA was isolated with the Qiagen DNeasy Blood and Tissue Kit. A word on this clone: The clone's antigen remains unknown. Per-base qualities were not stored, and no clone one base away is much larger.

Frozen genomic DNA underwent high-throughput TCRbeta CDR3 sequencing by immunoSEQ, including PCR amplification, mapping, bias correction and internal controls. The authors processed their data as follows. Productive rearrangements were kept, and unique TCRbeta sequences were defined by CDR3 nucleotide sequence plus V and J gene. For classification of a sequence as donor-reactive, at least 5-fold expansion in CFSE-low cells relative to unstimulated pre-transplant cells and a frequency of at least 0.01% were required. Minimum frequency thresholds were set for each subject based on the unstimulated sample with the lowest template count, ensuring at least 90% detection power. Jensen-Shannon divergence between the top 1000 TCRbeta sequences post-transplant and pre-transplant was used to measure repertoire turnover. Two-sided Fisher's exact tests were used to test for changes in how often donor-reactive sequences were detected. TCRdb stores this immuneACCESS table with in-frame sequences only. Part of the clones is absent; in the studies checked, under half of the shortfall reflects unresolved V genes, and no reason is known for the rest. V, J and clone size derive from that table, while D and trimming were established from the DNA sequence. The sample yields roughly 97,000 clones; around four fifths were counted once. 0.8% to 1% of the sample is in the top ten clones.

The material sequenced was CD4+ T cells from blood, taken before liver transplant. This clonotype was obtained from a human donor who received a liver transplant. The chain employs TRBV5-1 and TRBJ2-2, and 7 junction bases match TRBD1. The CDR3 here reads CASSLVPGTAFTGELFF. Here is the DNA: TGCGCCAGCAGCTTGGTTCCAGGGACAGCTTTCACCGGGGAGCTGTTTTTT.